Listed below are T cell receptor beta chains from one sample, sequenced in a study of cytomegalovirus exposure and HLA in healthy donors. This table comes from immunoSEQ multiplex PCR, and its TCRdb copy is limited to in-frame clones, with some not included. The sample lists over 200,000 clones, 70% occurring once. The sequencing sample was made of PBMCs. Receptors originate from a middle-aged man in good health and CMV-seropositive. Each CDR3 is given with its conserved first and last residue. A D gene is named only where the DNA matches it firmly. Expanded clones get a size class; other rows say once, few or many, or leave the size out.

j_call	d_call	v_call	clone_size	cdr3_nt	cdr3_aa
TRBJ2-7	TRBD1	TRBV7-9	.	TGTGCCAGCAGCTCATACCGGGACAGAGCCTACGAGCAGTACTTC	CASSSYRDRAYEQYF
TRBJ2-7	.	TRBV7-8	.	TGTGCCAGCAGCTTTGGAGTAACAAACGAGCAGTACTTC	CASSFGVTNEQYF
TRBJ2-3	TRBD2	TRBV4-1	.	TGCGCCAGCAGCCCAATGGGGGGCGGGGGGCGAGGTACGCAGTATTTT	CASSPMGGGGRGTQYF
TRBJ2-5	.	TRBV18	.	TGTGCCAGCTCACCCGGCAGGGAACAAGAGACCCAGTACTTC	CASSPGREQETQYF
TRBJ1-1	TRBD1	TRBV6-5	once	TGTGCCAGCAGTTATAGGGGGCAGGCGAACACTGAAGCTTTCTTT	CASSYRGQANTEAFF
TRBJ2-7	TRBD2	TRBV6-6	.	TGTGCCAGCAGCCTCTGGGACTATTACGAGCAGTACTTC	CASSLWDYYEQYF
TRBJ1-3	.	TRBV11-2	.	TGTGCCAGCAGCTCACAAGGCGGGAACACCATATATTTT	CASSSQGGNTIYF
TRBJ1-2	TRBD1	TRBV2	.	TGTGCCAGCAGTCTCCTCCCCGGGACAGGTAGCACCTTC	CASSLLPGTGSTF
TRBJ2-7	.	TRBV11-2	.	TGTGCCAGCAGCTTTCGGCGGTCCTACGAGCAGTACTTC	CASSFRRSYEQYF
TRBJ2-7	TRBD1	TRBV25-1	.	TGTGCCAGCAGCCCCGTACGGACAGGGGCCTACGAGCAGTACTTC	CASSPVRTGAYEQYF
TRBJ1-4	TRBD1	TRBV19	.	TGTGCCAGTCGCAGGGGGCGGGACGAAAAACTGTTTTTT	CASRRGRDEKLFF
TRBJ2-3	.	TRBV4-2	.	TGTGCCAGCAGCCAAGAATCCTCCAGCACAGATACGCAGTATTTT	CASSQESSSTDTQYF
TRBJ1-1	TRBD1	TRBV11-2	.	TGTGCCAGCAGCGGACGGGACAGAGCGAACACTGAAGCTTTCTTT	CASSGRDRANTEAFF
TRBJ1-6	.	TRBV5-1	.	TGCGCCAGCAGCATTGGGGCCGTCCATTCACCCCTCCACTTT	CASSIGAVHSPLHF
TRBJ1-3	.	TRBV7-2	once	TGTGCCAGCAGCTTCCAGGATTTTCTTGGAAACACCATATATTTT	CASSFQDFLGNTIYF
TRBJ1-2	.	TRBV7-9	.	TGTGCCAGCAGCGCTGGGGGGGGTATTGGCTACACCTTC	CASSAGGGIGYTF
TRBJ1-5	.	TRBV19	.	TGTGCCAGTAGTATAGGAACATTTCTTCAGCCCCAGCATTTT	CASSIGTFLQPQHF
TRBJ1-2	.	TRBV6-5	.	TGTGCCAGCAGTTCCTCCCAGGGGAGGGGGATAGGTGGCTACACCTTC	CASSSSQGRGIGGYTF
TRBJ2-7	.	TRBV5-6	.	TGTGCCAGCAGCTCGAGGAGGGGCGAGCAGTACTTC	CASSSRRGEQYF
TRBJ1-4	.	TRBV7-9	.	TGTTCCAGTCGACTTAATGAAAAACTGTTTTTT	CSSRLNEKLFF
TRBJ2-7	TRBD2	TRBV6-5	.	TGTGCCAGTAGCGGGGCAGGTTACGAGCAGTACTTC	CASSGAGYEQYF
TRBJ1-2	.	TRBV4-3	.	TGCGCCAGCAGCCAAGATGGGGGCGGCTACACCTTC	CASSQDGGGYTF
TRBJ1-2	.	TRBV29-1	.	TGCAGCGTTGGCACGGTCGGCACGGGGGGGTATGGCTACACCTTC	CSVGTVGTGGYGYTF
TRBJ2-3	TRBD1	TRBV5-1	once	TGCGCCAGCAGCTTATGGACAGGAACGACAGATACGCAGTATTTT	CASSLWTGTTDTQYF
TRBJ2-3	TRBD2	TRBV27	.	TGTGCCAGCAGTTTATGGGGACTAGCGGGGACCACAGATACGCAGTATTTT	CASSLWGLAGTTDTQYF
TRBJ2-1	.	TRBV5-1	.	TGCGCCAGCAGCCCACAGCGGAGCTCCTACAATGAGCAGTTCTTC	CASSPQRSSYNEQFF
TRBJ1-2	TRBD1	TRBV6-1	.	TGTGCCAGCAGTGAGTACCGGGACAGACCAATTGGCTACACCTTC	CASSEYRDRPIGYTF
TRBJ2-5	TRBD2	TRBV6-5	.	TGTGCCAGCAGTTGGACTAGCGGCAACCAAGAGACCCAGTACTTC	CASSWTSGNQETQYF
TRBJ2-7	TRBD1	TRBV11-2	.	TGTGCCAGCAGCTTAGATACTGGCTACAGGGGGCATCTCTACGAGCAGTACTTC	CASSLDTGYRGHLYEQYF
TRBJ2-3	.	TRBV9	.	TGTGCCAGCAGCGTACGAGGGGGTGATACGCAGTATTTT	CASSVRGGDTQYF
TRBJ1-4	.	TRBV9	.	TGTGCCAGCAGCGTCGGAGGAGGCACTAATGAAAAACTGTTTTTT	CASSVGGGTNEKLFF
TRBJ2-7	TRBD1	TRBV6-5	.	TGTGCCAGCAGTCCCGGGACAGGGGAGGTACGCGAGCAGTACTTC	CASSPGTGEVREQYF
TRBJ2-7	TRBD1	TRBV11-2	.	TGTGCCAGCAGCATAGTGACAGGGATCTACGAGCAGTACTTC	CASSIVTGIYEQYF
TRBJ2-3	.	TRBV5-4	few	TGTGCCAGCAGCCTCCGCAGGGCGACAGATACGCAGTATTTT	CASSLRRATDTQYF
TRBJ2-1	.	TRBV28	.	TGTGCCAGCAGTTTAGTGTGGGGAATTGGAGGGCAAGGTGAGCAGTTCTTC	CASSLVWGIGGQGEQFF
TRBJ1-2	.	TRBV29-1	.	TGCAGCGCAGTGACAGGAGCCGGCGGGTACTATGGCTACACCTTC	CSAVTGAGGYYGYTF
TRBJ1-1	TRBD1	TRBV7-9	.	TGTGCCAGCAGCTTAGTGGCGACAGGGGATAACACTGAAGCTTTCTTT	CASSLVATGDNTEAFF